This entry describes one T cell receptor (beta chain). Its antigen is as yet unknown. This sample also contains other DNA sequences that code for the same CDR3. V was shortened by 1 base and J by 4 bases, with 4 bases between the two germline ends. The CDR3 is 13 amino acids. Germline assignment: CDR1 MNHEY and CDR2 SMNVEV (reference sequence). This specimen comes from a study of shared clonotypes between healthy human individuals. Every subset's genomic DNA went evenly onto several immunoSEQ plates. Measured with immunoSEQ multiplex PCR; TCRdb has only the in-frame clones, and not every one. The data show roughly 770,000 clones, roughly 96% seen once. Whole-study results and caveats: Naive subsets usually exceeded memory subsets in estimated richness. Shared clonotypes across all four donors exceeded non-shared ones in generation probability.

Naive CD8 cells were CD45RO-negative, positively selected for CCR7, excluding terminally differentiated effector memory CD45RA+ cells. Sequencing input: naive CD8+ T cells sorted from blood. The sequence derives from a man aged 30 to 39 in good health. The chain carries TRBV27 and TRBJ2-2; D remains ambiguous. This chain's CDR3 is CASSLWGTGELFF. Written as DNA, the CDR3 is TGTGCCAGCAGTTTATGGGGCACCGGGGAGCTGTTTTTT.